This T cell receptor beta chain comes out of a study of resident and recirculating memory T cells in vitiligo. Findings and caveats of the study: Vitiligo lesions lacked a unique dominant clone, and clonality varied.

Clones were sequenced by immunoSEQ multiplex PCR, and TCRdb holds only the in-frame ones, with some missing. The table includes fewer than 85,000 clones, roughly 94% detected once. V lost 3 bases, J lost 6 bases, and 7 bases lay in between. Germline V lookup: CDR1 LNHDA, CDR2 SQIVND (reference sequence). The CDR3 totals 12 residues. This clone showed up just a few times. Antigen: not known. Stability required unchanged lesions during the previous 6 months. Patients who had received treatment within the previous three months were excluded. The J gene is TRBJ2-3, the V gene TRBV19; possibly TRBD2 for D (6 bases). This sequence was found in a male donor with vitiligo. Source material: blood. The CDR3 loop is CASSISGDTQYF. The CDR3 region has the DNA TGTGCCAGTAGTATTAGCGGCGATACGCAGTATTTT.